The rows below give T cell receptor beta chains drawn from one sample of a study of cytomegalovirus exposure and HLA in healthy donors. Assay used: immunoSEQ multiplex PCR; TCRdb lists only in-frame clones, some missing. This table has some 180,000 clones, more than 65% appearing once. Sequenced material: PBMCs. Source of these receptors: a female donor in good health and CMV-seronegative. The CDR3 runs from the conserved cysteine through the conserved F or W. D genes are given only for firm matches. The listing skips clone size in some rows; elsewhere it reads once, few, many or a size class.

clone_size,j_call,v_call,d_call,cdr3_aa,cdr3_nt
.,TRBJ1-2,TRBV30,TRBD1,CAWSVIAGGRNYGYTF,TGTGCCTGGAGTGTCATTGCAGGGGGGAGGAACTATGGCTACACCTTC
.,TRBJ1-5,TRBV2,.,CASSRGERQPQHF,TGTGCCAGCAGTCGGGGTGAGCGGCAGCCCCAGCATTTT
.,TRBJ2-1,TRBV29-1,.,CSVEEGRGEQFF,TGCAGCGTTGAAGAGGGGCGCGGAGAGCAGTTCTTC
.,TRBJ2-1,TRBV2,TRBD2,CASSVGAGPNNEQFF,TGTGCCAGCAGTGTAGGAGCGGGACCTAACAATGAGCAGTTCTTC
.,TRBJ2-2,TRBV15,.,CATSTHRIFGELFF,TGTGCCACCAGCACCCACAGGATATTCGGGGAGCTGTTTTTT
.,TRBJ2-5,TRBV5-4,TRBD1,CASSFGTAQETQYF,TGTGCCAGCAGCTTTGGGACAGCACAAGAGACCCAGTACTTC
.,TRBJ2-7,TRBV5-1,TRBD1,CASSFDRASYEQYF,TGCGCCAGCAGCTTTGACAGGGCCTCCTACGAGCAGTACTTC
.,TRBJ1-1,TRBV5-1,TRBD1,CASSFGTENTEAFF,TGCGCCAGCAGCTTCGGGACAGAGAACACTGAAGCTTTCTTT
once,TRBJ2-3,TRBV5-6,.,CASSLEPGSTDTQYF,TGTGCCAGCAGCTTGGAGCCAGGGAGCACAGATACGCAGTATTTT
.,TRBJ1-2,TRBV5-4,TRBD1,CASRGQGADYGYTF,TGTGCCAGCAGGGGACAGGGGGCAGACTATGGCTACACCTTC
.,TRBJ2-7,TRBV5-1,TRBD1,CASSSGQGINEQYF,TGCGCCAGCAGCTCCGGACAGGGGATCAACGAGCAGTACTTC
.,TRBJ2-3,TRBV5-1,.,CASSLATRDTQYF,TGCGCCAGCAGCTTGGCCACCAGGGATACGCAGTATTTT
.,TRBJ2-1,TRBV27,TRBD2,CASSPGTSGRGNEQFF,TGTGCCAGCAGTCCCGGGACTAGCGGGAGGGGGAATGAGCAGTTCTTC
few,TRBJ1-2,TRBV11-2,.,CASSLDSVLGHGYTF,TGTGCCAGCAGCTTAGATAGCGTGCTAGGTCATGGCTACACCTTC
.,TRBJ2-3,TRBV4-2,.,CASSQVGAGASTDTQYF,TGTGCCAGCAGCCAAGTCGGGGCAGGGGCTAGCACAGATACGCAGTATTTT
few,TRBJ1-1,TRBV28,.,CASSTTGLNTEAFF,TGTGCCAGCAGTACCACAGGACTGAACACTGAAGCTTTCTTT
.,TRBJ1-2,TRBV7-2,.,CASSLSAVPYGYTF,TGTGCCAGCAGCTTATCCGCAGTGCCCTATGGCTACACCTTC
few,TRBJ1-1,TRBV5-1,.,CASSLVRGYTEAFF,TGCGCCAGCAGCTTGGTTAGGGGATACACTGAAGCTTTCTTT
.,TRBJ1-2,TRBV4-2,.,CASSQDLGGGYTF,TGTGCCAGCAGCCAAGATCTGGGGGGAGGCTACACCTTC
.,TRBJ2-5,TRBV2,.,CASSKDRRKETQYF,TGTGCCAGCAGTAAGGACAGAAGAAAAGAGACCCAGTACTTC
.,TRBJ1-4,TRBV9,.,CASSVGQNEKLFF,TGTGCCAGCAGCGTAGGGCAGAATGAAAAACTGTTTTTT
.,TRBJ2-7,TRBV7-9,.,CSSSLALNTLGSYEQYF,TGTTCCAGCAGCTTAGCGCTCAACACCCTAGGCTCCTACGAGCAGTACTTC
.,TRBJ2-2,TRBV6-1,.,CASSLGLSTGELFF,TGTGCCAGTTCCCTCGGGTTATCCACCGGGGAGCTGTTTTTT
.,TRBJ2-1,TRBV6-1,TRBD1,CASSLDRVVNEQFF,TGTGCCAGCAGTCTGGACAGGGTGGTAAATGAGCAGTTCTTC
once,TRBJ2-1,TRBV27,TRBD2,CASSAGLAGPRRSEQFF,TGTGCCAGCAGTGCGGGACTAGCGGGACCCCGCAGATCTGAGCAGTTCTTC
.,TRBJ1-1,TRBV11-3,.,CASERGNTEAFF,TGTGCCAGTGAGCGGGGAAACACTGAAGCTTTCTTT
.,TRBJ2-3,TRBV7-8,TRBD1,CASSPDRRDTQYF,TGTGCCAGCAGCCCGGACAGGCGCGATACGCAGTATTTT
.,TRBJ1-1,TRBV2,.,CASSGEVNTEAFF,TGTGCCAGCAGTGGGGAGGTGAACACTGAAGCTTTCTTT
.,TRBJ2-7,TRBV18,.,CASSGAGSSYEQYF,TGTGCCAGCTCAGGCGCAGGCAGCTCCTACGAGCAGTACTTC
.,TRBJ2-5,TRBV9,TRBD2,CASSVTPSGQETQYF,TGTGCCAGCAGCGTAACACCTAGCGGCCAAGAGACCCAGTACTTC
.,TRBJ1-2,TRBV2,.,CASSQTDYGYTF,TGTGCCAGCAGTCAAACAGACTATGGCTACACCTTC
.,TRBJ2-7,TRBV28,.,CASSPKLEEWYF,TGTGCCAGCAGTCCTAAACTGGAGGAGTGGTACTTC
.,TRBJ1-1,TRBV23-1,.,CASVSDGGGTEAFF,TGCGCCAGTGTAAGCGACGGGGGAGGAACTGAAGCTTTCTTT
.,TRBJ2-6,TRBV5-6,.,CASSLGLLSGANVLTF,TGTGCCAGCAGCTTGGGACTGCTCTCTGGGGCCAACGTCCTGACTTTC
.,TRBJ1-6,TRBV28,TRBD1,CASRGGTPLHF,TGTGCCAGCAGAGGGGGCACACCCCTCCACTTT
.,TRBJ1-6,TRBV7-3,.,CASSPYRVQIAPLHF,TGTGCCAGCAGTCCCTACAGGGTCCAGATAGCACCCCTCCACTTT
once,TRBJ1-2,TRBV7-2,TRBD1,CASSLRTGVTDGYTF,TGTGCCAGCAGCTTGAGGACAGGGGTCACGGATGGCTACACCTTC
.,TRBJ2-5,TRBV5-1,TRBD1,CASSSDRGNQETQYF,TGCGCCAGCAGCTCGGACAGGGGGAACCAAGAGACCCAGTACTTC
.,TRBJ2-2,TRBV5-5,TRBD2,CASRGPSGRRAGELFF,TGTGCCAGCAGAGGACCTAGCGGGAGGCGGGCCGGGGAGCTGTTTTTT
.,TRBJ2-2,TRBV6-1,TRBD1,CASRESTGGAYGELFF,TGTGCCAGCAGGGAAAGCACAGGGGGCGCCTACGGGGAGCTGTTTTTT
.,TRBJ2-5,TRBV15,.,CATSTLDSQETQYF,TGTGCCACCAGCACTCTGGACTCCCAAGAGACCCAGTACTTC
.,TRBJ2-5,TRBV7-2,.,CASSLVQQETQYF,TGTGCCAGCAGCTTGGTCCAGCAAGAGACCCAGTACTTC
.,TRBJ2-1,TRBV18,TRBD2,CASSPTSGTYNEQFF,TGTGCCAGCTCACCGACTAGCGGCACCTACAATGAGCAGTTCTTC
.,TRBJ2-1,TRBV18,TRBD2,CASSIQREGTYNEQFF,TGTGCCAGCTCAATCCAGCGGGAGGGCACCTACAATGAGCAGTTCTTC
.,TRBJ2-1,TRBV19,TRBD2,CASSMSGGPGEQFF,TGTGCCAGTAGTATGTCGGGAGGGCCCGGTGAGCAGTTCTTC
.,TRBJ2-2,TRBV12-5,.,CASGTRIGADTGELFF,TGTGCTAGTGGCACACGAATAGGGGCGGACACCGGGGAGCTGTTTTTT
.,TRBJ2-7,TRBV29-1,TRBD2,CSVAPGLAGAYEQYF,TGCAGCGTTGCCCCGGGACTAGCGGGAGCCTACGAGCAGTACTTC
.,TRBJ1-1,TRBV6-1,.,CASSEKTPGGIEAEAFF,TGTGCCAGCAGTGAAAAAACGCCCGGAGGTATTGAGGCTGAAGCTTTCTTT
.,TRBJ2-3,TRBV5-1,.,CASSEGERTDTQYF,TGCGCCAGCAGCGAGGGTGAACGCACAGATACGCAGTATTTT
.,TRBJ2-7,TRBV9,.,CASSPRSSGFSYEQYF,TGTGCCAGCAGCCCTCGAAGCTCGGGGTTCTCCTACGAGCAGTACTTC
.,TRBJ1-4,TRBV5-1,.,CASSLGSSLNEKLFF,TGCGCCAGCAGCTTGGGTTCTAGTCTTAATGAAAAACTGTTTTTT
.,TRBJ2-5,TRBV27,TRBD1,CASRDPGQGSQETQYF,TGTGCCAGCAGAGATCCGGGACAGGGGTCCCAAGAGACCCAGTACTTC
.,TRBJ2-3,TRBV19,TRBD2,CASSIDHSPGGRTQYF,TGTGCCAGTAGTATAGACCACTCCCCGGGGGGGCGTACGCAGTATTTT
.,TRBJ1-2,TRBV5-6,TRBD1,CASSATGESYTF,TGTGCCAGCAGCGCAACAGGGGAGAGCTACACCTTC